This T cell receptor beta chain was observed in a study of T cell changes during pregnancy in multiple sclerosis. Method: immunoSEQ multiplex PCR; TCRdb's copy keeps in-frame clones and lacks some. Of 70,000 to 95,000 clones in the sample, roughly 91% were seen once. CDR1 and CDR2 (germline): KGHSH, LQKENI. Trimming took off 3 bases at V and 4 bases at J, with 14 bases between the two ends. This CDR3 has 15 amino acids. The gene calls are TRBV18 and TRBJ2-3; no firm D call. This TCR derives from a female donor in good health, enrolled as a control in a pregnancy study. This specimen consisted of peripheral blood, obtained after pregnancy. The DNA of the CDR3 is TGTGCCAGCTCACCCCGGTACCTAGGAGCAGATACGCAGTATTTT. Its translation is CASSPRYLGADTQYF.